The clone carrying this T cell receptor beta chain was counted a few times. The same CDR3 also results from other DNA sequences found in this sample. This entry comes from a study of OX40 agonist ivuxolimab in advanced cancers. The overall study: It was ivuxolimab, an agonistic anti-OX40 (CD134) antibody, that patients were treated with. Aged 23 to 79 with a mean of about 60 years, they were 82.7% male.

The CDR3 loop spans 12 amino acids. V lost 2 bases to trimming and J lost 0 bases, with 2 bases between them. Germline assignment: CDR1 GTSNPN and CDR2 SVGIG (reference sequence). Using immunoSEQ multiplex PCR, the repertoire was profiled, and TCRdb retains in-frame clones only, with some absent. Counted here are about 59,000 clones, around 87% occurring once; the ten biggest clones make up about 5%. V is TRBV30 and J is TRBJ1-5; D not resolved. Sequencing used CD4+ or CD8+ T cells sorted from blood, obtained in a trial of the OX40 agonist ivuxolimab. This TCR derives from an adult with an advanced solid tumor such as melanoma, head and neck, liver or kidney cancer. The DNA of the CDR3 is TGTGCCTGGAGTTATAGCAATCAGCCCCAGCATTTT. Protein product: CAWSYSNQPQHF.